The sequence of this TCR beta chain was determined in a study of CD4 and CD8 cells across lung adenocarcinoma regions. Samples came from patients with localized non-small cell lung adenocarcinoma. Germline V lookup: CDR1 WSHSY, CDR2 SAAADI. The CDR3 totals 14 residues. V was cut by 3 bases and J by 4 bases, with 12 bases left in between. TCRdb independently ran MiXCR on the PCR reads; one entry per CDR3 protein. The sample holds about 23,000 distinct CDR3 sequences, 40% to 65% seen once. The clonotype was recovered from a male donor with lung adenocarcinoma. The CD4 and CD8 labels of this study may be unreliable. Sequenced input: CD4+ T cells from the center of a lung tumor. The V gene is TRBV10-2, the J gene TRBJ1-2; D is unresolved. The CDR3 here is CASSDGTDRYGYTF. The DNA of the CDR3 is TGCGCCAGCAGTGATGGCACAGATCGCTATGGCTACACCTTC.